Listed below are T cell receptor beta chains from one sample, sequenced in a study of lymphopenia after photon versus proton radiotherapy. Clones were sequenced by immunoSEQ multiplex PCR, and TCRdb holds only the in-frame ones, with some missing. The sample contains 83,000 or so clones, around four fifths of which appear only once. This specimen was peripheral blood, taken from a patient treated with proton-based radiotherapy. The receptors were sampled from a man aged 55-75 years with pancreatic cancer. Each CDR3 is given with its conserved first and last residue. A D gene is named only where the DNA matches it firmly. Size is omitted from some rows. Given values are once, few, many or a class for expanded clones.

j_call,clone_size,v_call,d_call,cdr3_nt,cdr3_aa
TRBJ2-7,-,TRBV30,-,TGTGCCTGGAGTCGACTGGGGCTCGAGCAGTACTTC,CAWSRLGLEQYF
TRBJ1-5,-,TRBV28,-,TGTGCCAGCAGTTTGGCCAACAATCAGCCCCAGCATTTT,CASSLANNQPQHF
TRBJ2-7,-,TRBV6-6,-,TGTGCCAGCAGACGCGGAGAGGGCGAGCAGTACTTC,CASRRGEGEQYF
TRBJ1-1,-,TRBV28,-,TGTGCCAGCAGTTTATTAACAGGTGAAGCTTTCTTT,CASSLLTGEAFF
TRBJ2-3,-,TRBV29-1,-,TGCAGCGTTGGACCGTCCATCGATACGCAGTATTTT,CSVGPSIDTQYF
TRBJ1-2,few,TRBV7-2,TRBD1,TGTGCCAGCAGCTTAACGAAACAGGGGCAGAGAGGCTACACCTTC,CASSLTKQGQRGYTF
TRBJ2-2,-,TRBV19,-,TGTGCCAGTACCTCGGGAGAGTCCGCGAACACCGGGGAGCTGTTTTTT,CASTSGESANTGELFF
TRBJ2-3,-,TRBV29-1,-,TGCAGCGTTAGAGCCAGCCGACAGGACGTGACAGATACGCAGTATTTT,CSVRASRQDVTDTQYF
TRBJ1-6,-,TRBV7-9,-,TGTGCCAGCAGCTTCAGCCAGGGTGGTAATTCACCCCTCCACTTT,CASSFSQGGNSPLHF
TRBJ1-4,-,TRBV16,-,TGTGCCAGCAGCCAATCACGAGGGATCGAAAAACTGTTTTTT,CASSQSRGIEKLFF
TRBJ1-5,-,TRBV2,TRBD1,TGTGCCAGCAGTGGGACAGGGAATCAGCCCCAGCATTTT,CASSGTGNQPQHF
TRBJ2-5,-,TRBV28,-,TGTGCCAGCAGTTCAGCGGCCGGGAGCGAGACCCAGTACTTC,CASSSAAGSETQYF
TRBJ1-1,-,TRBV7-3,-,TGTGCCAGCAGCCCCAGGACAGAATGGGACACTGAAGCTTTCTTT,CASSPRTEWDTEAFF
TRBJ1-1,-,TRBV28,TRBD1,TGTGCCAGCAGTCAAATCAGACAGGGGGCCACTGAAGCTTTCTTT,CASSQIRQGATEAFF
TRBJ2-5,-,TRBV6-1,TRBD1,TGTGCCAGCAGTGAAGACAGGGGGAGAGGGGAGACCCAGTACTTC,CASSEDRGRGETQYF
TRBJ1-2,once,TRBV4-2,TRBD1,TGTGCCAGCAGCTTGGAAGGGGGCGGCGGCTATGGCTACACCTTC,CASSLEGGGGYGYTF
TRBJ1-2,few,TRBV28,-,TGTGCCAGCAGCATGTTGGCCTATGGCTACACCTTC,CASSMLAYGYTF
TRBJ2-1,-,TRBV2,-,TGTGCCAGCAGTGCCGGGAGAACCTACAATGAGCAGTTCTTC,CASSAGRTYNEQFF
TRBJ1-5,-,TRBV19,TRBD1,TGTGCCAGTATGGACAGGAATAGCAATCAGCCCCAGCATTTT,CASMDRNSNQPQHF
TRBJ2-5,-,TRBV5-1,-,TGCGCCAGCAGCGCGGGCGGCAGGGAGACCCAGTACTTC,CASSAGGRETQYF
TRBJ2-2,once,TRBV28,TRBD2,TGTGCCAGCAGTCTTCATACTAGCGGGGGGAACACCGGGGAGCTGTTTTTT,CASSLHTSGGNTGELFF
TRBJ2-1,-,TRBV6-5,-,TGTGCCGCCGCCTCTACTTCGAGCTCCTACAATGAGCAGTTCTTC,CAAASTSSSYNEQFF
TRBJ1-4,-,TRBV29-1,-,TGCAGCGTTCGACTTTCGGGGGTGGAAAAACTGTTTTTT,CSVRLSGVEKLFF
TRBJ2-5,once,TRBV6-1,-,TGTGCCAGCAGTGAATTGCCCGGAGCACAAGAGACCCAGTACTTC,CASSELPGAQETQYF
TRBJ1-1,-,TRBV29-1,-,TGCAGCTCTAGGGTTGGTGGCACTGAAGCTTTCTTT,CSSRVGGTEAFF
TRBJ2-1,-,TRBV2,-,TGTGCCTCTCGCGGCGGAAGTTACAATGAGCAGTTCTTC,CASRGGSYNEQFF
TRBJ1-2,-,TRBV4-3,TRBD1,TGCGCCAGCAGCCAAGATACAGGGGGATATGGCTACACCTTC,CASSQDTGGYGYTF
TRBJ1-2,-,TRBV19,-,TGTGCCAGTACCGACACCACTAACTATGGCTACACCTTC,CASTDTTNYGYTF
TRBJ2-7,-,TRBV7-2,-,TGTGCCAGCAGCTTAGTTAGCTCTTACTACGAGCAGTACTTC,CASSLVSSYYEQYF
TRBJ1-4,once,TRBV15,TRBD1,TGTGCCACCAGCAGAGGGACAGGGGGAATCGAAAAACTGTTTTTT,CATSRGTGGIEKLFF
TRBJ1-1,once,TRBV28,-,TGTGCCAGCAGTTCGGACGGGTTGAACACTGAAGCTTTCTTT,CASSSDGLNTEAFF
TRBJ2-2,-,TRBV5-1,-,TGCGCCAGCAGCTTCGACACTCGGGGCGGGGAGCTGTTTTTT,CASSFDTRGGELFF
TRBJ2-3,-,TRBV27,TRBD2,TGTGCCAGGGAGACTAGCGGGAGCCCCTACAGCACAGATACGCAGTATTTT,CARETSGSPYSTDTQYF
TRBJ2-7,-,TRBV7-2,-,TGTGCCAGCAGCCTAGGACATGCCTCCTACGAGCAGTACTTC,CASSLGHASYEQYF
TRBJ2-2,-,TRBV4-2,-,TGTGCCAGCAGCCGAGAGGGGGGTGGAACCGGGGAGCTGTTTTTT,CASSREGGGTGELFF